This entry concerns a single TCR beta chain. Unique molecular identifiers tagged the TCRbeta library. MiXCR was run by TCRdb on the PCR reads, yielding one entry per CDR3 protein. The sample includes around 250,000 distinct CDR3 sequences, more than 8% seen only once; the top ten take about 9.4%. The CDR3 extends over 15 amino acids. Trimming left V 0 bases short and J 0 bases short, with 10 bases between. From germline, CDR1 is SGHRS and CDR2 YFSETQ. The data are from a study of T-cell reconstitution after alpha-beta-depleted transplantation in children. V and J are TRBV5-1 and TRBJ2-7, with D perhaps TRBD1 (6 bases). The sample here was PBMCs from the stem cell graft donor, taken from the stem cell graft. The TCR originated in a human donor who donated a stem cell graft to a child with SCID. Written as DNA, the CDR3 is TGCGCCAGCAGCTTGGGGTTGACAGGCTCCTACGAGCAGTACTTC. Its protein is CASSLGLTGSYEQYF.